This T cell receptor beta chain emerged from a study of shared clonotypes between healthy human individuals. Study-level findings and limits: Non-shared clonotypes showed lower generation probabilities than clonotypes common to all four donors. A few donors had about 5.1% of their naive CD4 clonotypes in common.

Original handling: Filtering differed for immunoSEQ, which gave only junction sequences without quality scores. Profiling relied on immunoSEQ multiplex PCR, and the TCRdb table lists in-frame clones only, not all of them. The DNA was the basis for D and trimming; V, J and clone size are from that table. The sample carries roughly 570,000 clones, about 98% recorded once. Positively selected for CCR7, the CD45RO-negative cells used as naive CD8 cells excluded terminally differentiated effector memory CD45RA+ cells. Donors had no recently reported acute infections or vaccinations and were HIV-negative. Trimming took off 3 bases at V and 0 bases at J, with 12 bases between the two ends. Germline assignment: CDR1 MNHEY and CDR2 SVGAGI. The CDR3 is 16 amino acids. Notes on this clone: Antigen unknown.

The rearrangement links TRBV6-5 to TRBJ2-1; D is unresolved. This receptor was identified in a man between 25 and 39 years old in good health. Sequencing was performed on naive CD8+ T cells sorted from blood. CDR3 sequence: CASSYSALSSYNEQFF. For the CDR3, the DNA is TGTGCCAGCAGTTATTCGGCCCTAAGCTCCTACAATGAGCAGTTCTTC.